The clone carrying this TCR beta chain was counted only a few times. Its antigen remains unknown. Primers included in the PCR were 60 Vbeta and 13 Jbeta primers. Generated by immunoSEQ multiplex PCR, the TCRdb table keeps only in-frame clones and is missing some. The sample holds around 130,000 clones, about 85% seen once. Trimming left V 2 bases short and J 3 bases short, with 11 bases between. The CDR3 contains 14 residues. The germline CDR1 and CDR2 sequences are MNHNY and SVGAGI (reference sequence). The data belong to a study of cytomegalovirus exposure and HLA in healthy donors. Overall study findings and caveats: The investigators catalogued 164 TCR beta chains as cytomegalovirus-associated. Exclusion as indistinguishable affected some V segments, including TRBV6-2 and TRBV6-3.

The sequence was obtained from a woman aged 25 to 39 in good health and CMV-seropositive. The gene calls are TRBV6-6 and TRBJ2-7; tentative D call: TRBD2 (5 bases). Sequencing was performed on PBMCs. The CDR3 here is CASSYGSGLYEQYF. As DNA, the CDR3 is TGTGCCAGCAGTTACGGTTCTGGACTCTACGAGCAGTACTTC.